The clone carrying this T cell receptor beta chain has only a few counts. Its matching antigen is unknown. Using its own MiXCR run on the 5' RACE reads, TCRdb lists one record per CDR3 protein. The repertoire holds some 130,000 distinct CDR3 sequences, approximately 6.2% seen once, with 2% to 2.5% in the top ten. The entry originates in a study of T-cell memory formation after mild COVID-19. General study findings and limits: There were some responding clones in pre-infection memory, which suggested that cross-reactive memory had joined.

The CDR3 extends over 15 amino acids. The ends lost 3 bases at V and 2 bases at J; junction bases unmatched: 6. Germline CDR1 and CDR2: LNHDA and SQIVND (reference sequence). The rearrangement uses TRBV19 and TRBJ2-5, with 7 bases fitting TRBD1. The receptor comes from an adult woman who had mild COVID-19 (a few samples of this study predate the infection). Cell type and time point are not known. The sequenced sample consisted of PBMCs or a T cell subset sorted from them (not recorded which). In DNA, the CDR3 is TGTGCCAGTAGTATTAATTCAGGGGGACAAGAGACCCAGTACTTC. Translating gives CASSINSGGQETQYF.